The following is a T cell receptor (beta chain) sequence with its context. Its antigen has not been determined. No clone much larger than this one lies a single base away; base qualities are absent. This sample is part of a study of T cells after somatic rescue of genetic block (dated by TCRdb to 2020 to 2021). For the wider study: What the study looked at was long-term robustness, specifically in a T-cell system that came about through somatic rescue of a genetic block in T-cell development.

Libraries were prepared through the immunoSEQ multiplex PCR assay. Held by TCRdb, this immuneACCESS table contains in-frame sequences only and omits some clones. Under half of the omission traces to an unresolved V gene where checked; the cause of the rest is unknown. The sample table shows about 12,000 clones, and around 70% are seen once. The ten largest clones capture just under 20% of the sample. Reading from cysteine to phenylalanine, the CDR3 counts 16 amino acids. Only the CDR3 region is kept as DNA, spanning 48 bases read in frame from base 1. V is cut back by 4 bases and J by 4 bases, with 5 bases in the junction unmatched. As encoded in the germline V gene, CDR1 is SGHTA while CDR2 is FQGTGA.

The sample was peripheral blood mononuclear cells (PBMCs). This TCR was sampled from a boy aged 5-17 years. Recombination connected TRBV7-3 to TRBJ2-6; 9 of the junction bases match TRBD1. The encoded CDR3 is CASSSQGADGANVLTF. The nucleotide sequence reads TGTGCCAGCAGCTCACAGGGGGCGGACGGGGCCAACGTCCTGACTTTC.